This TCR beta chain was recorded in a study of blood T cell repertoires in COVID-19. Looking at the study overall: Acute-phase and convalescent COVID-19 samples originated in the United States, Italy and Spain. PBMCs, B-cell-depleted T cells, or T cells provided the cDNA or gDNA that made up the material.

This clone was counted only a few times. The CDR3 consists of 11 residues. Trimming shortened V by 3 bases and J by 5 bases, and 7 bases separated the two germline ends. CDR1 is DFQATT, CDR2 SNEGSKA, per germline (reference sequence). In the original processing: Amplification of reference gene primers provided the estimated nucleated cell counts. Data came from immunoSEQ multiplex PCR; TCRdb stores just in-frame clones and leaves some out. V and J calls and clone size are copied from that table; D and trimming were computed from the DNA. The data hold roughly 95,000 clones, with about 80% observed a single time.

The clonotype was recovered from a man aged 60 to 69 with acute or convalescent COVID-19. The J gene is TRBJ2-5, the V gene TRBV20-1; the D is unclear. The specimen sequenced was peripheral blood. CDR3 DNA sequence: TGCAGTGCTAGCCGTCGGGAGACCCAGTACTTC. This translates into CSASRRETQYF.